This T cell receptor beta chain was recorded in a study of OX40 agonist ivuxolimab in advanced cancers. Across the study: The dose of intravenous ivuxolimab that patients received every 2 weeks ranged from 0.01 to 10 mg/kg. Enrolled patients in dose escalation had cancers that were hepatocellular carcinoma, melanoma, renal cell or head and neck cancer. Notes on the study in general: Some patients without response likewise showed low normalized clonal expansion.

Germline CDR1 reads SGHTA; CDR2 reads FQGTGA. This CDR3 has 14 amino acids. Losses at the gene ends were 5 bases for V and 7 bases for J; bases not matched to a gene: 8. TCRdb's copy holds only in-frame clones and misses some; the assay was immunoSEQ multiplex PCR. The sample shows tens of thousands of clones, around 87% of them seen only once. About this clone: Antigen specificity is unknown.

V is TRBV7-3 and J is TRBJ2-1, with TRBD2 matching 7 bases. This TCR came from an adult with an advanced solid tumor such as melanoma, head and neck, liver or kidney cancer. The source material was CD4+ or CD8+ T cells sorted from blood, sampled in a trial of the OX40 agonist ivuxolimab. The CDR3 here is CASSPTRGRNEQFF. CDR3 DNA: TGTGCCAGCAGCCCGACTCGCGGGAGAAATGAGCAGTTCTTC.